Following are 10 T cell receptor beta chains from one sample sequenced in a study of early T cells in non-severe SARS-CoV-2 infection. TCRdb reprocessed the 5' RACE reads with MiXCR, giving one entry per CDR3 protein. Of some 19,000 distinct CDR3 sequences listed, around 4.2% are singletons. Sequenced material: whole blood. The receptor set was obtained from an adult who was a healthcare worker with PCR-confirmed SARS-CoV-2 infection or an uninfected control (not recorded which).

This clonotype was detected many times. This sequence joins TRBV19 and TRBJ2-3; 12 bases align to TRBD2. CDR1 LNHDA and CDR2 SQIVND come from the germline V gene (reference sequence). The V and J ends lost 9 bases and 6 bases, in that order; junction bases with no gene match: 13. The CDR3 runs to 16 residues. CDR3: CASQTSGGSSGDTQYF. The CDR3 DNA sequence: TGTGCCAGCCAGACTAGCGGGGGATCCTCAGGCGATACGCAGTATTTT.

The chain's CDR3 is CASSQNSEPVKNIQYF. For the CDR3, the DNA is TGCGCCAGCAGCCAGAACAGCGAACCAGTCAAAAACATTCAGTACTTC. The rearrangement joins TRBV4-1 to TRBJ2-4, with D unclear. The CDR3 has 16 amino acids. Trimming took 3 bases from V and 3 from J, leaving 15 bases between them. Germline V gene lookup returns CDR1 MGHRA and CDR2 YSYEKL.

V usage is TRBV10-3 and J usage is TRBJ2-3, with unresolved D. The CDR3 has 15 amino acids. V was cut by 2 bases and J by 2 bases, with 11 bases left in between. CDR1 ENHRY and CDR2 SYGVKD come from the germline V gene. Written as DNA, the CDR3 is TGTGCCATCAGTGAGGGGTTGGGGTCCACAGATACGCAGTATTTT. Translated, it gives CAISEGLGSTDTQYF.

At least ten counts were recorded for this clonotype. The V call is TRBV20-1, the J call TRBJ2-3, with D perhaps TRBD2 (6 bases). The ends were cut back, 3 bases at V and 8 bases at J, with 12 bases in the middle. The CDR3 is 12 residues long. Germline-derived CDR1 and CDR2 are DFQATT and SNEGSKA (reference sequence). The CDR3 reads CSARGEAGTQYF. The CDR3, as DNA: TGCAGTGCTAGGGGAGAAGCGGGTACGCAGTATTTT.

By share, this clonotype counts as medium-sized (0.01 to 0.1%). The gene calls are TRBV20-1 and TRBJ2-4; 12 nucleotides line up with TRBD2. V lost 4 bases, J lost 6 bases, and 7 bases stayed unmatched. The CDR3 is 15 amino acids. The germline V gene has CDR1 DFQATT and CDR2 SNEGSKA (reference sequence). CDR3 in DNA: TGCAGTGCTATCCCTAGCGGGGGGGTTAGAAACATTCAGTACTTC. It encodes CSAIPSGGVRNIQYF.

There are many counts of this clonotype. In DNA form, the CDR3 reads TGTGCCAGCAGTGAAAGGGACAGGGCGTACAATGAGCAGTTCTTC. Residues: CASSERDRAYNEQFF. J is TRBJ2-1 and V is TRBV6-1; 9 bases align to TRBD1. Germline loops: CDR1 MNHNS, CDR2 SASEGT. The V segment lost 2 bases and the J segment 4 bases; nucleotides outside the gene matches: 3. There are 15 residues in the CDR3.

This clonotype is medium-sized within its sample. This rearrangement joins TRBV29-1 to TRBJ1-1, with a weak D call TRBD1 (5 bases). V shed 3 bases and J shed 4 bases, with 12 bases lying between them. The CDR3 runs 13 residues. Per the germline V gene, CDR1 is SQVTM and CDR2 is ANQGSEA. In DNA, the CDR3 is TGCAGCGTTGATTCAGGGCTAGGCACTGAAGCTTTCTTT. Protein sequence: CSVDSGLGTEAFF.

In this sample, this clonotype turned up a few times. CDR3 sequence reads: CASSLDGIGANVLTF. In DNA, the CDR3 is TGTGCCAGCAGCTTGGACGGGATTGGGGCCAACGTCCTGACTTTC. This chain connects TRBV5-5 to TRBJ2-6, with a weak D call TRBD2 (5 bases). Trimming cost V 0 bases and J 3 bases, with 7 bases left between them. CDR1 SGHKS and CDR2 YYEKEE come from the germline V gene (reference sequence). CDR3 length: 15 amino acids.

This clonotype has just a few counts. The V and J genes are TRBV6-5 and TRBJ1-1, with a possible D match to TRBD1 (5 bases). CDR1 and CDR2 (germline): MNHEY, SVGAGI. The CDR3 runs to 13 residues. Trimming took 6 bases from V and 2 from J, leaving 10 bases between them. The CDR3 sequence: CASSNRGNTEAFF. As DNA, the CDR3 is TGTGCCAGCAGCAATAGGGGAAACACTGAAGCTTTCTTT.

This clonotype has a count of ten or more. The J gene is TRBJ2-1, the V gene TRBV3-1; D ambiguous. The V gene lost 0 bases and the J gene lost 3 bases, with 12 bases spanning the gap. CDR1 is LGHDT and CDR2 is YNNKEL in the germline V gene (reference sequence). The CDR3 is 16 residues long. The chain's CDR3 is CASSQDWAGVYNEQFF. For the CDR3, the DNA is TGTGCCAGCAGCCAAGATTGGGCAGGTGTCTACAATGAGCAGTTCTTC.